This note documents a single T cell receptor beta chain sequence. The antigen remains unidentified. The data derive from a study of T cell responses to AZD1222 COVID-19 vaccine. Germline values: CDR1 KGHSH, CDR2 LQKENI. Trimming took 3 bases from V and 0 from J; bases not matched to a gene: 11. The CDR3 runs 18 residues. Study-wide results and caveats: Among those given AZD1222, only five or six were seropositive at baseline. Mostly white British, mostly female donors; authors suggested clonal diversity may be underestimated.

Only in-frame clones appear in the TCRdb table, and some are missing; sequencing was by immunoSEQ multiplex PCR. The data show 100,000 or so clones, approximately 92% seen once. Pooling of second doses given at about 4 or about 12 weeks was done. This sequence was found in an adult who received the AZD1222 COVID-19 vaccine. Sequenced material: peripheral blood, taken 28 days after the second AZD1222 dose. This rearrangement joins TRBV18 to TRBJ2-3, with 8 bases fitting TRBD2. This chain's CDR3 is CASSPKLLLAASTDTQYF. In nucleotides, the CDR3 is TGTGCCAGCTCACCTAAATTGCTACTAGCGGCCAGCACAGATACGCAGTATTTT.